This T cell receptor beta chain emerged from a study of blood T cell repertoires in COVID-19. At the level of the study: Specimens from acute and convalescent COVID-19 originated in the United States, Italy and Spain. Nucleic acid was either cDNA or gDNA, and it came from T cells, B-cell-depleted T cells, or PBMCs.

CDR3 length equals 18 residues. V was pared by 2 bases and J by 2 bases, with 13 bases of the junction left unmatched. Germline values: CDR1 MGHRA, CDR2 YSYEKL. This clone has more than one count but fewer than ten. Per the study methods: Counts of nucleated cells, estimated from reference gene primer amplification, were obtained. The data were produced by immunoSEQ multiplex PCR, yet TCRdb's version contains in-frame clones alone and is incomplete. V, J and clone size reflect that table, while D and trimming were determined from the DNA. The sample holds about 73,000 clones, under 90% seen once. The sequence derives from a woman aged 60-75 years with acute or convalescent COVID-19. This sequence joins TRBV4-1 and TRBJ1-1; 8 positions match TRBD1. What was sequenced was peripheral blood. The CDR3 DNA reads TGCGCCAGCAGCCAACCCGCCCCTTTTCAGGGGGCCAACACTGAAGCTTTCTTT. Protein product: CASSQPAPFQGANTEAFF.